Listed here are 23 T cell receptor beta chains from one sample, sequenced in a study of shared clonotypes between healthy human individuals. Some clones are missing from TCRdb's copy, which holds only in-frame ones; the method was immunoSEQ multiplex PCR. The sample records 1,500,000 or so clones, 96% being singletons. The sequencing sample was made of naive CD4+ T cells sorted from blood. The subset was: CD45RA+ positively selected. These receptors all come from a man aged 25 to 40 in good health.

CDR3 nucleotide sequence: TGTGCCACCAGCACCTATGGGGCGGGGGGTAACATTCAGTACTTC. This translates into CATSTYGAGGNIQYF. The gene calls are TRBV15 and TRBJ2-4; 8 bases match TRBD2. J gave up 7 bases and V 4 bases, and 9 bases lay outside the gene matches. Per germline, CDR1 LNHNV and CDR2 YYDKDF (reference sequence). The CDR3 has 15 residues.

V and J are TRBV28 and TRBJ1-2; the match to TRBD1 covers 8 bases. V lost 6 bases, J lost 4 bases, and 10 bases stayed unmatched. The CDR3 consists of 15 residues. Germline V gene sequence: CDR1 MDHEN, CDR2 SYDVKM. Here the CDR3 reads CASSRDRGHFYGYTF. The CDR3 DNA reads TGTGCCAGCAGCCGAGACAGGGGCCACTTCTATGGCTACACCTTC.

The rearrangement uses TRBV14 and TRBJ2-2; D remains unclear. V lost 6 bases and J 0 bases, leaving 14 bases between the germline ends. The germline gives CDR1 SGHDN, CDR2 FVKESK. The CDR3 runs to 16 residues. CDR3 loop: CASSHVDPSNTGELFF. Here the CDR3 DNA reads TGTGCCAGCAGTCATGTGGATCCTTCGAACACCGGGGAGCTGTTTTTT.

In the case of this clone: This sample also contains other DNA sequences that code for the same CDR3. This rearrangement joins TRBV5-1 to TRBJ2-1; 8 bases are shared with TRBD2. The CDR3 has 14 residues. Germline trimming cut 0 bases from V and 6 bases from J; bases unmatched to any gene: 2. Germline CDR1 and CDR2: SGHRS and YFSETQ. CDR3 in DNA: TGCGCCAGCAGCTTGGGCCTAGCGGGCAATGAGCAGTTCTTC. It translates to CASSLGLAGNEQFF. Variable domain in full (rest from reference TRBV5-1 and TRBJ2-1): KAGVTQTPRYLIKTRGQQVTLSCSPISGHRSVSWYQQTPGQGLQFLFEYFSETQRNKGNFPGRFSGRQFSNSRSEMNVSTLELGDSALYLCASSLGLAGNEQFFGPGTRLTVL.

J is TRBJ2-1 and V is TRBV18; D uncertain. CDR1 is KGHSH and CDR2 is LQKENI in the germline V gene. V dropped 7 bases and J dropped 5 bases, with 9 bases sitting between them. This CDR3 region has 12 residues. CDR3 in amino acids: CASCRLNNEQFF. The CDR3 DNA is TGTGCCAGCTGCCGCCTGAACAATGAGCAGTTCTTC.

The chain carries TRBV28 and TRBJ1-5; D gene unclear. V was cut by 1 base and J by 9 bases, with 7 bases left in between. CDR3 length equals 12 residues. Germline lookup yields CDR1 MDHEN and CDR2 SYDVKM. CDR3 in amino acids: CASSLYWAPQHF. CDR3 coding DNA: TGTGCCAGCAGTTTATACTGGGCGCCCCAGCATTTT. Looking up the rest from reference TRBV28 and TRBJ1-5 gives the full variable domain: DVKVTQSSRYLVKRTGEKVFLECVQDMDHENMFWYRQDPGLGLRLIYFSYDVKMKEKGDIPEGYSVSREKKERFSLILESASTNQTSMYLCASSLYWAPQHFGDGTRLSIL.

V gene TRBV7-9 combines with J gene TRBJ1-4, with 8 positions matching TRBD1. The germline V gene encodes CDR1 SEHNR and CDR2 FQNEAQ (reference sequence). The CDR3 has 16 residues. J gave up 3 bases and V 1 base, and 4 bases lay outside the gene matches. The CDR3 loop is CASSLGTGIPNEKLFF. The CDR3 region has the DNA TGTGCCAGCAGCTTAGGGACAGGGATCCCTAATGAAAAACTGTTTTTT.

The rearrangement joins TRBV18 to TRBJ1-5; D may be TRBD1 (5 bases). CDR1 is KGHSH and CDR2 is LQKENI in the germline V gene. This CDR3 spans 13 amino acids. Trimming took off 2 bases at V and 14 bases at J, with 16 bases between the two ends. CDR3 sequence: CASSPGQGFLKHF. The CDR3 DNA is TGTGCCAGCTCACCAGGGCAGGGTTTCCTTAAGCATTTT.

The chain carries TRBV15 and TRBJ2-7, with 10 bases identical to TRBD2. Trimming removed 0 bases from V and 4 bases from J; junction bases left unmatched: 6. CDR3 length: 16 amino acids. CDR1 and CDR2 from the germline V gene are LNHNV and YYDKDF (reference sequence). The CDR3 region is CATSRDRLAGVYEQYF. In DNA, the CDR3 is TGTGCCACCAGCAGAGATCGGCTAGCGGGAGTTTACGAGCAGTACTTC.

The sample holds a few counts of this clone. The J gene is TRBJ1-2, the V gene TRBV6-1; TRBD1 matches at 10 bases. Germline values: CDR1 MNHNS, CDR2 SASEGT. J was trimmed by 6 bases and V by 6 bases; bases with no gene match: 4. The CDR3 consists of 13 residues. The CDR3 here is CASRTTGGDGYTF. CDR3 coding DNA: TGTGCCAGCAGGACGACAGGGGGCGATGGCTACACCTTC.

V and J are TRBV29-1 and TRBJ2-7, with D maybe TRBD1 (5 bases). CDR1 is SQVTM, CDR2 ANQGSEA, per germline. CDR3 length equals 13 residues. Trimming shortened V by 6 bases and J by 6 bases, and 18 bases separated the two germline ends. The CDR3 spells CSVAKQDTSEQYF. The CDR3 nucleotides read TGCAGCGTGGCTAAACAGGATACATCCGAGCAGTACTTC.

The CDR3 coding sequence is TGCGCCAGCAGACAAGAGACATTAAATGAGCAGTTCTTC. This encodes CASRQETLNEQFF. The gene calls are TRBV5-1 and TRBJ2-1; unclear D gene. Germline-derived CDR1 and CDR2 are SGHRS and YFSETQ. The V and J ends lost 5 bases and 7 bases respectively, with 13 bases between them. The length of the CDR3 is 13 residues. The whole variable domain, remainder taken from reference TRBV5-1 and TRBJ2-1, is KAGVTQTPRYLIKTRGQQVTLSCSPISGHRSVSWYQQTPGQGLQFLFEYFSETQRNKGNFPGRFSGRQFSNSRSEMNVSTLELGDSALYLCASRQETLNEQFFGPGTRLTVL.

This clone was seen only once. V usage is TRBV6-6 and J usage is TRBJ2-1; D gene uncertain. Between the trimmed V and J ends, which lost 4 bases and 0 bases, there was a span of 10 bases. The CDR3 has 15 residues. Germline V gene sequence: CDR1 MNHNY, CDR2 SVGAGI (reference sequence). CDR3 residues: CASSLAVLSYNEQFF. CDR3 DNA sequence: TGTGCCAGCAGTTTAGCCGTCCTCTCCTACAATGAGCAGTTCTTC.

Only one count was recorded for this clone. The chain couples TRBV7-6 to TRBJ2-5; TRBD1 matches at 12 bases. The V gene end was trimmed by 1 base and the J gene end by 4 bases; junction bases not matched to a gene: 7. The CDR3 has 17 residues. The V gene's germline CDR1 is SGHVS and CDR2 FNYEAQ. The CDR3 region is CASSLVFWDRGRETQYF. CDR3 DNA sequence: TGTGCCAGCAGCTTAGTTTTCTGGGACAGGGGGCGAGAGACCCAGTACTTC.

CDR3 region: CASSVRVVDTEAFF. In DNA form, the CDR3 reads TGTGCCAGCAGCGTAAGGGTGGTGGACACTGAAGCTTTCTTT. V and J are TRBV9 and TRBJ1-1; D not resolved. Germline V CDR1 and CDR2: SGDLS, YYNGEE. The CDR3 extends over 14 amino acids. The germline V and J ends were trimmed by 1 base and 3 bases, with 10 bases remaining between them.

This chain uses TRBV5-1 with TRBJ2-5, with 7 bases fitting TRBD1. The CDR3 is 15 amino acids. Trimming at V came to 7 bases and at J to 2 bases, leaving 11 bases not matched to a gene. Per germline, CDR1 SGHRS and CDR2 YFSETQ. CDR3 coding DNA: TGCGCCAGCGTCAGGGCCGGGACAGCACAAGAGACCCAGTACTTC. Amino acid sequence: CASVRAGTAQETQYF. The entire variable domain, with the rest obtained from reference TRBV5-1 and TRBJ2-5, is as follows: KAGVTQTPRYLIKTRGQQVTLSCSPISGHRSVSWYQQTPGQGLQFLFEYFSETQRNKGNFPGRFSGRQFSNSRSEMNVSTLELGDSALYLCASVRAGTAQETQYFGPGTRLLVL.

This clone has only one observation. The V and J genes are TRBV10-3 and TRBJ2-7; D uncertain. The V and J ends lost 0 bases and 6 bases respectively, with 12 bases between them. CDR1 ENHRY and CDR2 SYGVKD come from the germline V gene. There are 14 residues in the CDR3. The CDR3 DNA is TGTGCCATCAGTGAGTCGGATTTTGGGTCCGAGCAGTACTTC. Protein product: CAISESDFGSEQYF.

The rearrangement joins TRBV7-2 to TRBJ2-1, with D possibly matching TRBD1 (5 bases). The CDR3 consists of 15 residues. CDR1 SGHTA and CDR2 FQGNSA come from the germline V gene. The V end lost 3 bases, the J end lost 5 bases, and 14 bases lay between the germline ends. The CDR3 is CASSFQGTAHNEQFF. The CDR3, as DNA: TGTGCCAGCAGCTTTCAGGGAACGGCACACAATGAGCAGTTCTTC.

The J gene is TRBJ2-5, the V gene TRBV15, with 8 bases fitting TRBD2. The germline gives CDR1 LNHNV, CDR2 YYDKDF (reference sequence). V lost 3 bases and J lost 5; bases outside the gene matches: 8. The CDR3 covers 15 residues. In nucleotides, the CDR3 is TGTGCCACCAGCAGGGTGGGAGCGGGAGAGGAGACCCAGTACTTC. Translated: CATSRVGAGEETQYF.

The chain has TRBV15 and TRBJ2-7; 9 positions match TRBD1. J was trimmed by 4 bases and V by 0 bases; bases with no gene match: 4. This CDR3 comprises 15 residues. The germline V gene has CDR1 LNHNV and CDR2 YYDKDF (reference sequence). Here the CDR3 reads CATSRETGGIYEQYF. CDR3 sequence (DNA): TGTGCCACCAGCAGAGAGACAGGGGGGATTTACGAGCAGTACTTC. The whole variable domain, remainder taken from reference TRBV15 and TRBJ2-7, is DAMVIQNPRYQVTQFGKPVTLSCSQTLNHNVMYWYQQKSSQAPKLLFHYYDKDFNNEADTPDNFQSRRPNTSFCFLDIRSPGLGDTAMYLCATSRETGGIYEQYFGPGTRLTVT.

This chain uses TRBV7-8 with TRBJ1-2; perhaps TRBD1 as D (5 bases). This CDR3 comprises 13 residues. V was shortened by 4 bases and J by 8 bases, with 14 bases between the two germline ends. CDR1 is SGHVS and CDR2 is FQNEAQ in the germline V gene. This CDR3 is CASSSPGHGGYTF. The DNA of the CDR3 is TGTGCCAGCAGCTCCCCGGGGCACGGCGGCTACACCTTC.

The gene calls are TRBV28 and TRBJ2-2; 8 nucleotides agree with TRBD2. The CDR3 spans 16 residues. V lost 8 bases and J lost 5; bases outside the gene matches: 13. Looked up from germline, CDR1 is MDHEN and CDR2 is SYDVKM. The CDR3 region has the DNA TGTGCCAGCGCGAATCAGGCTAGCGGGCGAACCGGGGAGCTGTTTTTT. This gives the protein CASANQASGRTGELFF.

V usage is TRBV5-4 and J usage is TRBJ2-3, with D possibly TRBD1 on 6 matching bases. The CDR3 extends over 15 amino acids. V lost 0 bases and J lost 0, with 8 bases in between. Germline V gene sequence: CDR1 SGHNT, CDR2 YYREEE (reference sequence). DNA for the CDR3: TGTGCCAGCAGCTTGGCAGGGGTGAGCACAGATACGCAGTATTTT. Translating it yields CASSLAGVSTDTQYF.